These 18 T cell receptor beta chains came from one sample sequenced in a study of beta chain features in type 1 diabetes. Expressed TCRB transcripts got sequenced, as all isolated RNA was reverse transcribed. Sequenced by immunoSEQ multiplex PCR; TCRdb stores in-frame clones only, minus some. This table has about 270,000 clones, roughly an eighth appearing once. General study findings and limits: Significant though moderate, a shortening of TCRB CDR3s appeared in all four CD4+ subsets of Type 1 diabetes patients.

No antigen has been identified for these receptors. The sequenced sample consisted of naive CD4+ T cells from blood. All receptors come from a man younger than 40 with type 1 diabetes.

This clone has only a few counts. This chain joins TRBV5-1 and TRBJ2-5; D may be TRBD1 (6 bases). Per the germline V gene, CDR1 is SGHRS and CDR2 is YFSETQ. V dropped 4 bases and J dropped 0 bases, with 10 bases sitting between them. This CDR3 is 14 amino acids long. The CDR3 region has the DNA TGCGCCAGCAGCCGGGGACAAGACCAAGAGACCCAGTACTTC. Translating it yields CASSRGQDQETQYF. Full variable domain (rest looked up from reference TRBV5-1 and TRBJ2-5): KAGVTQTPRYLIKTRGQQVTLSCSPISGHRSVSWYQQTPGQGLQFLFEYFSETQRNKGNFPGRFSGRQFSNSRSEMNVSTLELGDSALYLCASSRGQDQETQYFGPGTRLLVL.

The chain links TRBV19 to TRBJ1-5; tentative D call: TRBD1 (5 bases). The CDR3 is made up of 15 amino acids. The ends were cut back, 3 bases at V and 0 bases at J, with 9 bases in the middle. The germline CDR1 and CDR2 sequences are LNHDA and SQIVND (reference sequence). CDR3 in DNA: TGTGCCAGTAGTATCGACAGACCTAGCAATCAGCCCCAGCATTTT. Residues: CASSIDRPSNQPQHF.

This clone was detected a few times. This chain links TRBV28 with TRBJ2-7; D is undetermined. Trimming took off 6 bases at V and 2 bases at J, with 11 bases between the two ends. Per germline, CDR1 MDHEN and CDR2 SYDVKM. The length of the CDR3 is 13 residues. The CDR3 loop is CASSTTTPYEQYF. CDR3 DNA sequence: TGTGCCAGCAGCACTACTACACCCTACGAGCAGTACTTC.

This clone was detected a few times. The chain has TRBV28 and TRBJ2-7, with a weak D call TRBD1 (5 bases). V was trimmed by 7 bases and J by 4 bases, leaving 8 bases between them. From germline, CDR1 is MDHEN and CDR2 SYDVKM. The CDR3 extends over 11 amino acids. CDR3 sequence: CASKGQYEQYF. The CDR3 region has the DNA TGTGCCAGCAAGGGGCAATACGAGCAGTACTTC.

This chain connects TRBV7-9 to TRBJ2-1, with TRBD2 matching over 8 bases. J was trimmed by 7 bases and V by 6 bases; bases with no gene match: 11. The CDR3 consists of 15 residues. CDR1 and CDR2 from the germline V gene are SEHNR and FQNEAQ (reference sequence). The chain's CDR3 is CASSPPGTSMNEQFF. The CDR3 bases are TGTGCCAGCAGTCCCCCAGGGACTAGTATGAATGAGCAGTTCTTC.

This clone occurred a few times. This chain uses TRBV5-1 with TRBJ1-1; D perhaps matches TRBD1 (6 bases). Trimming left V 0 bases short and J 1 base short, with 10 bases between. Germline CDR1 and CDR2: SGHRS and YFSETQ. The CDR3 has 15 amino acids. Here the CDR3 reads CASSLVGHSNTEAFF. As DNA, the CDR3 is TGCGCCAGCAGCTTGGTGGGACACTCGAACACTGAAGCTTTCTTT.

The chain uses TRBV2 and TRBJ2-7; perhaps TRBD1 as D (6 bases). The CDR3 loop spans 13 amino acids. Germline CDR1 and CDR2: SNHLY and FYNNEI. Trimming pared 7 bases from V and 1 base from J, leaving 11 bases between. CDR3 coding DNA: TGTGCCAGCAACCAGGACAGTTCCTACGAGCAGTACTTC. Translated, it gives CASNQDSSYEQYF.

V gene TRBV28 combines with J gene TRBJ1-4, with D perhaps TRBD1 (5 bases). V dropped 4 bases and J dropped 11 bases, with 14 bases sitting between them. This CDR3 contains 13 residues. The V gene's germline CDR1 is MDHEN and CDR2 SYDVKM. The CDR3 DNA follows: TGTGCCAGCAGTTCCGGGGACTGGGACAAACTGTTTTTT. This translates into CASSSGDWDKLFF.

This clone was seen a handful of times. The chain employs TRBV28 and TRBJ2-3; perhaps TRBD2 as D (6 bases). The CDR3 has 13 residues. Trimming pared 5 bases from V and 3 bases from J, leaving 9 bases between. CDR1 MDHEN and CDR2 SYDVKM come from the germline V gene. CDR3 sequence: CASSRDFTDTQYF. The CDR3 region has the DNA TGTGCCAGCAGTCGGGACTTTACAGATACGCAGTATTTT.

This clone was seen only a few times. This chain connects TRBV14 to TRBJ2-7; 9 nucleotides align to TRBD2. CDR3 size: 16 residues. Germline CDR1 is SGHDN and CDR2 is FVKESK. V shed 4 bases and J 6 bases; nucleotides not matched to a gene: 13. The CDR3 DNA reads as TGTGCCAGCAGCCGCAACCTAGCGGGACCTAGCGCCGAGCAGTACTTC. Translated: CASSRNLAGPSAEQYF. Full variable domain (rest looked up from reference TRBV14 and TRBJ2-7): EAGVTQFPSHSVIEKGQTVTLRCDPISGHDNLYWYRRVMGKEIKFLLHFVKESKQDESGMPNNRFLAERTGGTYSTLKVQPAELEDSGVYFCASSRNLAGPSAEQYFGPGTRLTVT.

The V and J genes are TRBV9 and TRBJ2-5; 12 positions match TRBD1. In germline, CDR1 is SGDLS, CDR2 YYNGEE. The V and J ends lost 1 base and 5 bases, in that order; junction bases with no gene match: 9. The CDR3 totals 17 residues. The chain's CDR3 is CASSVRSGTGGKETQYF. The CDR3 DNA sequence: TGTGCCAGCAGCGTACGATCCGGGACAGGGGGCAAGGAGACCCAGTACTTC.

This clone was counted a few times. This chain connects TRBV29-1 to TRBJ1-2, with a weak D call TRBD1 (6 bases). Germline V lookup: CDR1 SQVTM, CDR2 ANQGSEA. V was clipped by 1 base and J by 4 bases, with 10 bases between them. This CDR3 has 13 amino acids. CDR3 nucleotide sequence: TGCAGCGTTGAAGCACAGGGTGGCTATGGCTACACCTTC. Translating gives CSVEAQGGYGYTF.

The chain recombines TRBV5-1 with TRBJ1-1; TRBD1 is a possible D gene (5 bases). Trimming removed 4 bases at V and 1 base at J, with 11 bases between. The CDR3 loop spans 14 amino acids. The germline V gene has CDR1 SGHRS and CDR2 YFSETQ. The chain's CDR3 is CASSVQVQNTEAFF. The CDR3 coding sequence is TGCGCCAGCAGCGTACAGGTCCAGAACACTGAAGCTTTCTTT.

In this sample, this clone turned up a few times. The chain couples TRBV4-2 to TRBJ2-5; 9 nucleotides line up with TRBD1. The V segment lost 5 bases and the J segment 5 bases; nucleotides outside the gene matches: 12. Germline CDR1 LGHNA, CDR2 YNFKEQ. The CDR3 sequence is 16 residues long. Written as DNA, the CDR3 is TGTGCCAGCAGCAAAACCACGGGACAGGGTATGGAGACCCAGTACTTC. It translates to CASSKTTGQGMETQYF.

This clone was counted only a few times. V gene TRBV4-2 combines with J gene TRBJ1-5; no clear D. Germline V gives CDR1 LGHNA, CDR2 YNFKEQ. The CDR3 is 13 residues long. Trimming took 0 bases from V and 7 from J, leaving 7 bases between them. The CDR3 DNA reads TGTGCCAGCAGCCAAGAGGCGGGGCAGCCCCAGCATTTT. Protein product: CASSQEAGQPQHF.

The rearrangement links TRBV15 to TRBJ2-7; 7 bases align to TRBD1. CDR3 length: 14 amino acids. In germline, CDR1 is LNHNV, CDR2 YYDKDF (reference sequence). With V trimmed by 5 bases and J by 1 base, 5 bases remained unmatched. In DNA, the CDR3 is TGTGCCACCAGCCCCCGACAGGGATCCTACGAGCAGTACTTC. Its protein is CATSPRQGSYEQYF. Combining the CDR3 with reference TRBV15 and TRBJ2-7 gives the whole variable domain DAMVIQNPRYQVTQFGKPVTLSCSQTLNHNVMYWYQQKSSQAPKLLFHYYDKDFNNEADTPDNFQSRRPNTSFCFLDIRSPGLGDTAMYLCATSPRQGSYEQYFGPGTRLTVT.

The chain links TRBV30 to TRBJ2-1; D perhaps matches TRBD2 (5 bases). The CDR3 runs 11 residues. The V end lost 0 bases, the J end lost 12 bases, and 9 bases lay between the germline ends. Germline values: CDR1 GTSNPN, CDR2 SVGIG (reference sequence). The CDR3 region is CAWSVQGRQFF. The CDR3 bases are TGTGCCTGGAGTGTACAAGGGAGGCAGTTCTTC.

There are a few counts of this clone. The V and J genes are TRBV15 and TRBJ2-7, with 7 bases matching TRBD2. CDR1 and CDR2 (germline): LNHNV, YYDKDF (reference sequence). Trimming cost V 1 base and J 3 bases; bases outside gene matches: 12. The CDR3 extends over 17 amino acids. The CDR3 region has the DNA TGTGCCACCAGCAGAGGGATTAGCGGGCTCACGGTCTACGAGCAGTACTTC. Translation gives CATSRGISGLTVYEQYF.